This note documents a single T cell receptor (beta chain) sequence. This sample was taken from a study of blood T cell repertoires in COVID-19. Turning to the study itself: The samples span acute and convalescent COVID-19 from the United States, Italy and Spain.

The CDR3 totals 14 residues. Trimming cost V 0 bases and J 0 bases, with 6 bases left between them. Germline V gene data show CDR1 as LGHNA and CDR2 as YSLEER. Repertoires were generated with immunoSEQ multiplex PCR, while TCRdb's copy carries only in-frame clones and drops some. The sample holds hundreds of thousands of clones, about 89% seen once. The sample taken for sequencing was peripheral blood. The TCR originated in a woman aged 60 to 75 with acute or convalescent COVID-19. The gene calls are TRBV4-3 and TRBJ2-7, with D possibly TRBD1 on 5 matching bases. The CDR3: CASSQDQGSYEQYF. The CDR3 nucleotides read TGCGCCAGCAGCCAAGACCAGGGCTCCTACGAGCAGTACTTC.